This record looks at one TCR beta chain sequence and its context. Its antigen remains unidentified. These data are taken from a study of shared clonotypes between healthy human individuals. Naive CD8 cells comprised CD45RO-negative, CCR7-positively selected cells, excluding terminally differentiated effector memory CD45RA+ cells. There were only Caucasian adults among the donors, and all lived in Nashville, Tennessee. General study results and limits: Relative to their counterparts shared across all four donors, non-shared clonotypes exhibited diminished generation probabilities. The naive CD4 repertoires of a few donors were compared, and around 4.7% of clonotypes were shared.

When replicate PCRs were run on sorted subsets, they used 200 to 250 ng DNA, tens of thousands of T cell genomes. Using immunoSEQ multiplex PCR, the repertoire was profiled, and TCRdb retains in-frame clones only, with some absent. The table lists about 2 million clones, approximately 94% of them singletons. This CDR3 has 14 amino acids. Germline-derived CDR1 and CDR2 are MDHEN and SYDVKM. V was trimmed by 5 bases and J by 5 bases, leaving 13 bases between them. This sequence was found in a man aged 18 to 29 in good health. Sequencing was carried out using naive CD8+ T cells sorted from blood. This chain joins TRBV28 and TRBJ1-5; TRBD1 might be the D (6 bases). CDR3 coding DNA: TGTGCCAGCAGTCCTACAGGGTTCGATCAGCCCCAGCATTTT. Its protein product is CASSPTGFDQPQHF.